The entry that follows covers one T cell receptor beta chain sequence. Antigen unknown. Sequencing was performed with immunoSEQ multiplex PCR; in TCRdb, only in-frame clones are kept and a portion is missing. This table has some 83,000 clones, around 94% appearing once. This entry comes from a study of cytomegalovirus exposure and HLA in healthy donors. Study results and limitations: In vitro testing confirmed a few CMV-associated chains as specific for CMV antigens. Many donors shared some public TCRs, even though most TCR sequences were rare.

V trimming: 3 bases; J trimming: 2 bases; junction bases outside the gene matches: 11. CDR3 length: 18 residues. The germline gives CDR1 LNHDA, CDR2 SQIVND (reference sequence). The J gene is TRBJ2-3, the V gene TRBV19, with TRBD2 matching 10 bases. Sequencing was carried out using PBMCs. The origin of this receptor is a woman aged 18-29 years in good health and CMV-seronegative. The CDR3 bases are TGTGCCAGTAGTATTCAGCGGGGGGGTAGCGGGGACACAGATACGCAGTATTTT. Translation: CASSIQRGGSGDTDTQYF.